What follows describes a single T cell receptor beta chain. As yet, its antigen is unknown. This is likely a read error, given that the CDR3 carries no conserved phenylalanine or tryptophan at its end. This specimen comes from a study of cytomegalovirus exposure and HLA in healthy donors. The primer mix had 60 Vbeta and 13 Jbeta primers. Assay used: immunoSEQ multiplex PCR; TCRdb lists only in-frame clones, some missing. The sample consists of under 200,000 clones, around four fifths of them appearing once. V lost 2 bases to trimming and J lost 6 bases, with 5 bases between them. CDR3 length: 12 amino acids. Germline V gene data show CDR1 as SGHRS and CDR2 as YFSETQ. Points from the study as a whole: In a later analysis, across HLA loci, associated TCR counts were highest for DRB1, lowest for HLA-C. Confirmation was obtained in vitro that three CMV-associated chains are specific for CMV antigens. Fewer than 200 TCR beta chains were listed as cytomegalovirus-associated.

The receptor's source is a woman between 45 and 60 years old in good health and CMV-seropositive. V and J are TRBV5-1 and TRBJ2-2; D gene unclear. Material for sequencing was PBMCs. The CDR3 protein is CASSFPPGELFL. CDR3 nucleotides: TGCGCCAGCAGCTTCCCCCCCGGGGAGCTGTTTCTT.